This TCR beta chain was sequenced for a study of vaccination and CD4 T cells after COVID-19. Study summary: Two of the convalescents were Hispanic, and convalescents were six males and four females. The stimulating agents, overlapping spike peptides, came from SARS-CoV-2, HCoV-NL63, HCoV-OC43 and HCoV-229E.

Trimming at V came to 6 bases and at J to 6 bases, leaving 7 bases not matched to a gene. CDR1 is MNHNS, CDR2 SASEGT, per germline. The CDR3 has 14 residues. Treatment reported: approximately 9-day PBMC culture with coronavirus spike peptide pools or control peptides (ViraFEST assay). As to this clonotype: Its antigen is currently unknown.

CD4+ T cells that had been cultured provided DNA sequenced with the Oncomine TCR Beta short-read assay. TCRdb re-called the PCR reads through MiXCR, storing one row per CDR3 protein. The sample gives 15,000 to 20,000 distinct CDR3 sequences, approximately 56% of which show up once; 6.5% to 9% is in the top ten. This TCR was sampled from a human donor who had recovered from COVID-19. What was sequenced was CD4+ T cells from blood, cultured in vitro. This rearrangement joins TRBV6-1 to TRBJ2-2; TRBD1 aligns across 7 bases. Written as DNA, the CDR3 is TGTGCCAGCAGCGCGGACAGGTTGGCCGGGGAGCTGTTTTTT. Translation: CASSADRLAGELFF.